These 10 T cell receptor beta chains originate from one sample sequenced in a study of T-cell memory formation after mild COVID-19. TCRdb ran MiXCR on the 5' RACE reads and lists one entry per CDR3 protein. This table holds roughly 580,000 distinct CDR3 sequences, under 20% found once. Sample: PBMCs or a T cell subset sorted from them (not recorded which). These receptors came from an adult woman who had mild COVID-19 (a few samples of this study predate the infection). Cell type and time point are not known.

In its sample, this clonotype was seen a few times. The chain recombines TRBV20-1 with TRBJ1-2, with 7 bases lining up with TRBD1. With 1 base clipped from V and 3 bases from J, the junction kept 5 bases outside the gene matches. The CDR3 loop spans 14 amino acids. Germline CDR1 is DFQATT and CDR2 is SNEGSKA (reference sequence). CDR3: CSARVQGLDYGYTF. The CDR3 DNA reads TGCAGTGCTAGAGTACAGGGGTTGGACTATGGCTACACCTTC.

The CDR3: CASSVGQTSNTEAFF. The CDR3, as DNA: TGTGCCAGCAGCGTCGGACAGACTTCGAACACTGAAGCTTTCTTT. The chain employs TRBV7-9 and TRBJ1-1, with D possibly being TRBD1 (6 bases). Germline V CDR1 and CDR2: SEHNR, FQNEAQ (reference sequence). The CDR3 spans 15 residues. Trimming stripped 5 bases from V and 1 base from J, with 14 bases between.

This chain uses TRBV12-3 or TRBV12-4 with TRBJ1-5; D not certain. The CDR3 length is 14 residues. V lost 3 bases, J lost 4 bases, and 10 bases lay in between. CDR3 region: CASSFQLWNQPQHF. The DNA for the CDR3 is TGTGCCAGCAGTTTTCAGCTCTGGAATCAGCCCCAGCATTTT.

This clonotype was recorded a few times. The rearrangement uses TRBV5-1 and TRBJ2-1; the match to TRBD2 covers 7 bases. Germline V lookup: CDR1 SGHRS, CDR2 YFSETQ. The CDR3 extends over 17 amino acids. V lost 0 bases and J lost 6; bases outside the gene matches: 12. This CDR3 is CASSLGSTSLVINEQFF. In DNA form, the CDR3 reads TGCGCCAGCAGCTTGGGGTCGACTAGCCTGGTGATCAATGAGCAGTTCTTC.

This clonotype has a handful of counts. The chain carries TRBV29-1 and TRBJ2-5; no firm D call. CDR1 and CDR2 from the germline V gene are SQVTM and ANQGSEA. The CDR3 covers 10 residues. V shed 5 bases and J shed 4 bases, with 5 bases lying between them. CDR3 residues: CSVFAETQYF. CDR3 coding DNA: TGCAGCGTTTTTGCAGAGACCCAGTACTTC. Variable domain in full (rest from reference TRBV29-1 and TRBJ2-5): SAVISQKPSRDICQRGTSLTIQCQVDSQVTMMFWYRQQPGQSLTLIATANQGSEATYESGFVIDKFPISRPNLTFSTLTVSNMSPEDSSIYLCSVFAETQYFGPGTRLLVL.

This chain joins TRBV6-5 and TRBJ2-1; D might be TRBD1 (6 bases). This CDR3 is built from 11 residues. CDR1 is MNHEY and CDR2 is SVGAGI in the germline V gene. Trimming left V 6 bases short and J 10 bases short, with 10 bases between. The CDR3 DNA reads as TGTGCCAGCAGAGCTCAGGGGGAGCAGTTCTTC. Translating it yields CASRAQGEQFF.

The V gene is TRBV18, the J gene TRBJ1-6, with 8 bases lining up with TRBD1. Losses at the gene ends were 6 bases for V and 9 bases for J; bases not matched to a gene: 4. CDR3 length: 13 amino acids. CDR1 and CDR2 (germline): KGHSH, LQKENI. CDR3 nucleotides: TGTGCCAGCTCGACAGGGGTTACTTCACCCCTCCACTTT. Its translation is CASSTGVTSPLHF.

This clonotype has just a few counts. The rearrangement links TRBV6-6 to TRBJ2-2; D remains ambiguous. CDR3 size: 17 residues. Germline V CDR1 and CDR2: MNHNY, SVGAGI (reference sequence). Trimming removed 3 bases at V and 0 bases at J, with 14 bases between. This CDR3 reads CASSYHPRQSNTGELFF. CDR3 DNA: TGTGCCAGCAGTTATCACCCTCGGCAGTCGAACACCGGGGAGCTGTTTTTT.

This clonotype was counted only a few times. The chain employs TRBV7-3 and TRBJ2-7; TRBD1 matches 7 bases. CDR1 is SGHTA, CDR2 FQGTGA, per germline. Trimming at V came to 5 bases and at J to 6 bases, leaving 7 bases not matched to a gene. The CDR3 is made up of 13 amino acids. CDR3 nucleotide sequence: TGTGCCAGCAGCCCCGGACAGGTCGGCGAGCAGTACTTC. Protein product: CASSPGQVGEQYF.

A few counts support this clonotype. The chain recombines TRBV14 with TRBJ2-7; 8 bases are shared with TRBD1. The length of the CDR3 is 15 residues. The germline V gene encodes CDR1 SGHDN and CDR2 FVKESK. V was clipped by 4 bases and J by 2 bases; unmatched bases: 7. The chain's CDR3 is CASSPWGTGTYEQYF. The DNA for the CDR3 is TGTGCCAGCAGCCCCTGGGGGACAGGAACCTACGAGCAGTACTTC.